Each of the 6 T cell receptor beta chains below was sequenced from the same sample in a study of T cells in Graves' hyperthyroidism and ophthalmopathy (dated by TCRdb to the late 2010s). The library came from multiplex PCR. This sample was sequenced with an Illumina HiSeq 2000. Amplification of TCR beta CDR3 regions was carried out from RNA transcripts. The first round of RT-PCR for the TCR CDR3 was performed with the HTBI primer set and the Qiagen OneStep RT-PCR kit. TCRdb trimmed public reads at Q25 via fastp, called clones via MiXCR and kept in-frame beta chains. Identical CDR3 protein sequences are pooled into one entry, listed with their most common genes and DNA. This sample is represented by nearly 600,000 distinct CDR3 sequences; 14% of them were singletons. The ten largest clones add up to roughly 7.1% of the sample. Specimen: blood. These receptors all come from a woman younger than 35 with Graves' ophthalmopathy.

V and J are TRBV4-1 and TRBJ2-7; D is undetermined. V lost 1 base and J 3 bases, leaving 7 bases between the germline ends. Germline CDR1 is MGHRA and CDR2 is YSYEKL. This CDR3 has 13 residues. The CDR3 reads CASSQVGVYEQYF. In nucleotides, the CDR3 is TGCGCCAGCAGCCAAGTTGGGGTCTACGAGCAGTACTTC.

This clonotype was observed at least ten times. V is TRBV11-2 and J is TRBJ2-7; D is perhaps TRBD1 (5 bases). Germline loops: CDR1 SGHAT, CDR2 FQNNGV. The CDR3 has 16 residues. The germline V and J ends were trimmed by 0 bases and 1 base, with 13 bases remaining between them. The CDR3 DNA reads TGTGCCAGCAGCTTAGAGGGGCCCCGTTCTTCCTACGAGCAGTACTTC. Amino acids: CASSLEGPRSSYEQYF.

This clonotype was detected ten times or more. J is TRBJ2-1 and V is TRBV19; D tentatively fits TRBD1 or TRBD2 (5 bases each). The CDR3 is made up of 13 amino acids. The V and J ends lost 3 bases and 4 bases respectively, with 7 bases between them. Germline CDR1 reads LNHDA; CDR2 reads SQIVND (reference sequence). CDR3 coding DNA: TGTGCCAGTAGTATCGGGGCGTACAATGAGCAGTTCTTC. This encodes CASSIGAYNEQFF.

This clonotype was recorded only once. The V gene is TRBV28, the J gene TRBJ1-1; D possibly corresponds to TRBD1 (5 bases). Germline V gene lookup returns CDR1 MDHEN and CDR2 SYDVKM. The CDR3 sequence is 14 residues long. Trimming pared 10 bases from V and 2 bases from J, leaving 17 bases between. CDR3: CATKWATVNTEAFF. CDR3 sequence (DNA): TGTGCCACCAAATGGGCGACAGTTAACACTGAAGCTTTCTTT.

This clonotype was counted ten times or more. This chain uses TRBV10-3 with TRBJ2-7; 8 bases map to TRBD1. This CDR3 contains 13 residues. J gave up 0 bases and V 6 bases, and 1 base lay outside the gene matches. Germline CDR1 ENHRY, CDR2 SYGVKD. The CDR3 DNA is TGTGCCATCAGCACAGGGGGCTCCTACGAGCAGTACTTC. Translated, it gives CAISTGGSYEQYF.

This chain connects TRBV14 to TRBJ2-6; D possibly corresponds to TRBD1 (6 bases). Trimming took 1 base from V and 0 from J, leaving 13 bases between them. The length of the CDR3 is 18 residues. Germline CDR1 reads SGHDN; CDR2 reads FVKESK. In DNA, the CDR3 is TGTGCCAGCAGCCAAGTTTACAGGGCGCTCTCTGGGGCCAACGTCCTGACTTTC. This sequence encodes CASSQVYRALSGANVLTF.